Here is one T cell receptor beta chain with its context. No antigen is known for it. The CDR3 consists of 13 residues. CDR1 is MNHEY and CDR2 is SVGEGT in the germline V gene. Trimming took 6 bases from V and 11 from J, leaving 14 bases between them. Cultured CD4+ T-cell DNA underwent Oncomine TCR Beta short-read sequencing. The authors extracted genomic DNA from cultured CD4+ T cells. TCRdb analysed the PCR reads with MiXCR anew, one entry per CDR3 protein. The sample lists about 26,000 distinct CDR3 sequences; 50% were seen once. The treatment is: roughly nine-day PBMC culture with coronavirus spike peptide pools or control peptides (ViraFEST assay). Per-well cultures of 1.5 million to 2 million PBMCs received about 10 IU/ml IL-2 and around 10 ug/ml peptide pools. The data belong to a study of vaccination and CD4 T cells after COVID-19. Study information: The cells were exposed to overlapping spike peptides originating from SARS-CoV-2, HCoV-NL63, HCoV-OC43 and HCoV-229E for stimulation.

J is TRBJ1-6 and V is TRBV6-2 or TRBV6-3; weak D call: TRBD1 (6 bases). Material: CD4+ T cells from blood, cultured in vitro, obtained before SARS-CoV-2 vaccination. The TCR sequence derives from a human donor who received a COVID-19 vaccine. In DNA, the CDR3 is TGTGCCAGCAGCCGACCAGGGGCGACACCCCTCCACTTT. This encodes CASSRPGATPLHF.